Listed below are T cell receptor beta chains from one sample, sequenced in a study of regulatory T cells in long-lasting Graves disease. TCRdb ran MiXCR on the multiplex PCR reads and lists one entry per CDR3 protein. The sample yields 600,000 to 850,000 distinct CDR3 sequences, roughly 30% seen once. The sequenced sample was peripheral blood mononuclear cells (PBMCs), obtained when the disease was refractory, from a patient treated with antithyroid drugs. The receptors shown here come from a female donor with Graves disease. The CDR3 runs from the conserved cysteine through the conserved F or W. The D gene is left open where the match is weak. The size entry is marked missing in some rows and otherwise reads once, few, many or a size class.

CDR3	DNA	size	D	V	J
CAISDGQGGYTF	TGTGCCATCAGTGACGGGCAGGGTGGCTACACCTTC	.	.	TRBV10-3	TRBJ1-2
CASSLGLAGALGGYTF	TGTGCCAGCAGCTTAGGCCTGGCAGGGGCGCTCGGTGGCTACACCTTC	few	.	TRBV13	TRBJ1-2
CASSWTGKNEQYF	TGTGCCAGCAGTTGGACAGGGAAGAACGAGCAGTACTTC	many	TRBD1	TRBV27	TRBJ2-7
CSAQGAGYGYTF	TGCAGTGCTCAGGGGGCGGGGTATGGCTACACCTTC	many	TRBD1	TRBV20-1	TRBJ1-2
CASSSSGRGSSGNTIYF	TGTGCCAGCAGCTCCTCTGGGCGGGGATCCTCTGGAAACACCATATATTTT	few	.	TRBV27	TRBJ1-3
CASSSPTGMNTEAFF	TGTGCCAGCAGCTCGCCGACAGGGATGAACACTGAAGCTTTCTTT	.	TRBD1	TRBV7-3	TRBJ1-1
CASSPGQGASYTF	TGTGCCAGCAGCCCGGGACAGGGGGCGAGCTACACCTTC	few	TRBD1	TRBV7-2	TRBJ1-2
CASSAQTGLDGYTF	TGTGCCAGCAGTGCACAGACAGGGCTCGATGGCTACACCTTC	many	TRBD1	TRBV12-3/TRBV12-4	TRBJ1-2
CAWTGGTTEAFF	TGTGCCTGGACGGGGGGTACGACTGAAGCTTTCTTT	few	.	TRBV30	TRBJ1-1
CASSSGGLNSNQPQHF	TGTGCCAGCAGTTCGGGAGGTCTTAATAGCAATCAGCCCCAGCATTTT	.	.	TRBV6-2/TRBV6-3	TRBJ1-5
CASSNRNPSSPLHF	TGTGCCAGCAGCAACAGGAATCCTTCTTCACCCCTCCACTTT	many	.	TRBV28	TRBJ1-6
CASSVGTRGYTF	TGTGCCAGCAGCGTCGGGACGCGTGGCTACACCTTC	.	.	TRBV3-1	TRBJ1-2
CASSEAGPTGELFF	TGTGCCAGCAGTGAAGCAGGGCCCACCGGGGAGCTGTTTTTT	.	.	TRBV25-1	TRBJ2-2
CSAPLRGQARSDYGYTF	TGCAGTGCTCCCCTTAGGGGACAGGCCCGCTCTGACTATGGCTACACCTTC	.	TRBD1	TRBV20-1	TRBJ1-2
CASSETSYGYTF	TGTGCCAGCAGTGAAACCAGCTATGGCTACACCTTC	many	.	TRBV6-1	TRBJ1-2
CASSLNRGGDTEAFF	TGTGCCAGCAGCTTAAACCGGGGAGGGGACACTGAAGCTTTCTTT	few	.	TRBV7-3	TRBJ1-1
CASIKGQGLGYTF	TGTGCCAGCATTAAGGGACAGGGACTTGGCTACACCTTC	many	TRBD1	TRBV2	TRBJ1-2
CASSPSGGPNSPLHF	TGTGCCAGCAGCCCTAGCGGGGGCCCGAATTCACCCCTCCACTTT	.	.	TRBV7-3	TRBJ1-6
CASSEAGRPRNIQYF	TGTGCCAGCAGTGAAGCGGGCAGGCCTAGGAACATTCAGTACTTC	many	.	TRBV2	TRBJ2-4
CASRSPGGSSYEQYF	TGTGCCAGCAGGTCCCCGGGGGGTAGCTCCTACGAGCAGTACTTC	many	TRBD2	TRBV12-3/TRBV12-4	TRBJ2-7
CASSVDPRDGELFF	TGTGCCAGCAGCGTAGATCCCAGGGACGGGGAGCTGTTTTTT	.	.	TRBV9	TRBJ2-2
CASSLTALNTEAFF	TGTGCCAGCAGTTTGACGGCATTGAACACTGAAGCTTTCTTT	many	.	TRBV12-3/TRBV12-4	TRBJ1-1
CASGTAGADTQYF	TGTGCCAGCGGGACAGCAGGTGCAGATACGCAGTATTTT	few	TRBD1	TRBV6-1	TRBJ2-3
CASSTRDRDVGSNQPQHF	TGTGCCAGCAGTACCCGGGACAGGGATGTAGGGAGCAATCAGCCCCAGCATTTT	few	TRBD1	TRBV6-2/TRBV6-3	TRBJ1-5
CASSYGWTGSNYGYTF	TGTGCCAGCAGCTACGGGTGGACAGGGAGTAACTATGGCTACACCTTC	few	TRBD1	TRBV5-5	TRBJ1-2
CASSFLGTGGPGELFF	TGTGCCAGCAGTTTCTTGGGGACAGGGGGTCCCGGGGAGCTGTTTTTT	.	TRBD1	TRBV27	TRBJ2-2
CSAGPGGTEAFF	TGCAGTGCTGGGCCGGGGGGCACTGAAGCTTTCTTT	few	.	TRBV20-1	TRBJ1-1
CASSPPYRGRFAYEQYF	TGTGCCAGCTCACCACCCTACAGGGGGCGGTTTGCCTACGAGCAGTACTTC	.	TRBD1	TRBV18	TRBJ2-7
CASSQGGAGQETQYF	TGTGCCAGCAGCCAAGGAGGGGCAGGTCAAGAGACCCAGTACTTC	.	.	TRBV4-2	TRBJ2-5
CASSHKGPSEAFF	TGTGCCAGCAGCCACAAGGGACCCTCTGAAGCTTTCTTT	.	.	TRBV3-1	TRBJ1-1
CSARERGRTFYGYTF	TGCAGTGCTAGGGAAAGGGGCAGGACTTTCTATGGCTACACCTTC	.	.	TRBV20-1	TRBJ1-2
CSARWVGEDTQYF	TGCAGTGCCCGGTGGGTGGGAGAAGATACGCAGTATTTT	.	.	TRBV20-1	TRBJ2-3
CASSLRLAGGTYEQYF	TGTGCCAGCAGTTTGAGGCTAGCGGGAGGGACCTACGAGCAGTACTTC	many	TRBD2	TRBV12-3/TRBV12-4	TRBJ2-7
CASSPQGLSSYEQYF	TGTGCCAGCAGTCCCCAGGGGCTATCCTCCTACGAGCAGTACTTC	.	.	TRBV12-3/TRBV12-4	TRBJ2-7
CASSYTAPLGGGYNSPLHF	TGTGCCAGCAGTTACACGGCCCCGCTAGGGGGCGGCTATAATTCACCCCTCCACTTT	few	TRBD1	TRBV12-3/TRBV12-4	TRBJ1-6
CASSPEGSYEQYF	TGTGCCAGCAGCCCGGAGGGCTCCTACGAGCAGTACTTC	few	.	TRBV3-1	TRBJ2-7
CASSSNEQFF	TGTGCCAGCAGCTCAAATGAGCAGTTCTTC	few	.	TRBV7-2	TRBJ2-1
CASSLTPLQSNTGELFF	TGTGCCAGCAGTTTAACCCCCCTACAGTCTAACACCGGGGAGCTGTTTTTT	few	.	TRBV27	TRBJ2-2
CASSPLGGTARDEQYF	TGTGCCAGTAGTCCCTTGGGGGGGACAGCACGGGACGAGCAGTACTTC	few	.	TRBV19	TRBJ2-7
CASSSDTNTEAFF	TGTGCCAGCAGCTCCGACACGAACACTGAAGCTTTCTTT	many	.	TRBV11-3	TRBJ1-1
CSHGQVNTEAFF	TGCAGCCACGGACAAGTGAACACTGAAGCTTTCTTT	few	.	TRBV29-1	TRBJ1-1
CASQTSGGGDEQFF	TGTGCCAGCCAGACTAGCGGGGGGGGCGATGAGCAGTTCTTC	.	TRBD2	TRBV28	TRBJ2-1
CASSPQRGRNEQYF	TGTGCCAGCAGTCCACAGAGGGGGCGAAACGAGCAGTACTTC	.	TRBD1	TRBV6-2/TRBV6-3	TRBJ2-7
CAWRPGQGNTEAFF	TGTGCCTGGAGGCCGGGACAGGGGAACACTGAAGCTTTCTTT	once	TRBD1	TRBV30	TRBJ1-1
CASSPGPTATNEKLFF	TGTGCCAGCAGCCCCGGGCCGACAGCAACTAATGAAAAACTGTTTTTT	.	.	TRBV5-4	TRBJ1-4
CASSSSPYGYTF	TGTGCCAGCAGCTCGAGCCCTTATGGCTACACCTTC	many	.	TRBV11-1	TRBJ1-2